This TCR beta chain was documented in a study of response to subunit inactivated influenza vaccine. Study-wide points: A suggestion made by the authors is that each seasonal influenza vaccination recruits few new T cells.

The CDR3 is made up of 16 amino acids. Per the germline V gene, CDR1 is MNHNS and CDR2 is SASEGT. V lost 2 bases to trimming and J lost 3 bases, with 17 bases between them. TCRdb itself ran the RT-PCR reads through MiXCR, one entry per CDR3 protein. The sample has 170,000 or so distinct CDR3 sequences, about 10% seen once. Details on this clonotype: Its antigen is not known.

This receptor was obtained from a man aged 50 to 69 who received an inactivated influenza vaccine. The sequenced sample was CD8+ T cells sorted from PBMCs, obtained less than 30 months after vaccination. The J gene is TRBJ2-7, the V gene TRBV6-1; weak D call: TRBD2 (6 bases). The CDR3 DNA sequence: TGTGCCAGCAGTGAAATTGGTAACGGGGGAGTCTACGAGCAGTACTTC. The encoded protein is CASSEIGNGGVYEQYF.